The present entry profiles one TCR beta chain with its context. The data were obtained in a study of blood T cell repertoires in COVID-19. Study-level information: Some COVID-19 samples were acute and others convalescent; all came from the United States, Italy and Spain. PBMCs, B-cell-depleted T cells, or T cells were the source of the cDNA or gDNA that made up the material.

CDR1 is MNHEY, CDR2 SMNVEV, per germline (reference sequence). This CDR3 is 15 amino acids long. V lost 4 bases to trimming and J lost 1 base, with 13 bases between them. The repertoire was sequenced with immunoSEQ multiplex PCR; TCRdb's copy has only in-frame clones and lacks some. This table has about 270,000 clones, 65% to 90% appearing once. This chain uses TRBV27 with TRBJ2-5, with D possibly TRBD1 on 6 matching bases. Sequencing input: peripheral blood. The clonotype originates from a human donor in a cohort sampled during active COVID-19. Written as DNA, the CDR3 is TGTGCCAGCAGTTCAACGTGGACAGCCCAAGAGACCCAGTACTTC. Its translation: CASSSTWTAQETQYF.